Presented here are 5 T cell receptor beta chains from one specimen sequenced in a study of PD-L1 blockade in urothelial cancer. Sample time point: pretreatment peripheral blood. Produced via immunoSEQ multiplex PCR; TCRdb's table is partial and in-frame only. The table has tens of thousands of clones, nearly 85% seen once. This specimen consisted of PBMCs, obtained around atezolizumab (anti-PD-L1) treatment. These TCRs come from a man aged 55 to 70 with urothelial cancer.

The chain combines TRBV28 with TRBJ2-7; 7 bases are a match to TRBD2. Germline V lookup: CDR1 MDHEN, CDR2 SYDVKM. This CDR3 has 13 amino acids. Trimming at V came to 6 bases and at J to 3 bases, leaving 5 bases not matched to a gene. For the CDR3, the DNA is TGTGCCAGCAGCCTAGCGGACCACTACGAGCAGTACTTC. Translating gives CASSLADHYEQYF. Full variable domain (remainder filled in from reference TRBV28 and TRBJ2-7): DVKVTQSSRYLVKRTGEKVFLECVQDMDHENMFWYRQDPGLGLRLIYFSYDVKMKEKGDIPEGYSVSREKKERFSLILESASTNQTSMYLCASSLADHYEQYFGPGTRLTVT.

The gene calls are TRBV6-1 and TRBJ2-7, with TRBD2 identical over 8 bases. The CDR3 totals 15 residues. J gave up 0 bases and V 7 bases, and 8 bases lay outside the gene matches. Germline CDR1 and CDR2: MNHNS and SASEGT. CDR3 loop: CASTRGGTSSYEQYF. For the CDR3, the DNA is TGTGCCAGCACACGCGGGGGGACGAGCTCCTACGAGCAGTACTTC.

The chain recombines TRBV30 with TRBJ2-1, with D possibly TRBD1 on 6 matching bases. Germline CDR1 GTSNPN, CDR2 SVGIG (reference sequence). The CDR3 is made up of 14 amino acids. The V gene lost 6 bases and the J gene lost 4 bases, with 16 bases spanning the gap. The CDR3 is CACPRTDSYNEQFF. CDR3 DNA: TGTGCCTGTCCCCGGACAGACAGTTACAATGAGCAGTTCTTC.

This chain joins TRBV9 and TRBJ2-5, with TRBD2 identical over 15 bases. The V segment lost 0 bases and the J segment 3 bases; nucleotides outside the gene matches: 3. The CDR3 runs 17 residues. Germline V lookup: CDR1 SGDLS, CDR2 YYNGEE. CDR3 sequence reads: CASSVGTSGRAEETQYF. DNA for the CDR3: TGTGCCAGCAGCGTAGGGACTAGCGGGAGGGCCGAAGAGACCCAGTACTTC.

The V gene is TRBV30, the J gene TRBJ1-5; no clear D. Germline V gene sequence: CDR1 GTSNPN, CDR2 SVGIG (reference sequence). CDR3 length equals 12 residues. Trimming stripped 5 bases from V and 5 bases from J, with 10 bases between. The CDR3 spells CAWGREDQPQHF. CDR3 bases: TGTGCCTGGGGCCGCGAGGATCAGCCCCAGCATTTT.